The next 11 T cell receptor beta chains were all read from a single sample in a study of CD8 T cells in Susac syndrome. When the RNA was reverse transcribed, random hexamers were used with an input of 0.5 to 1 ug. TCRdb reprocessed the immunoSEQ multiplex PCR reads with MiXCR, giving one entry per CDR3 protein. The table has 150,000 to 190,000 distinct CDR3 sequences, about 95% seen once. The sequencing input was CD4+ T cells from PBMCs. Source of these receptors: a human donor with Susac syndrome.

This clonotype was observed a single time. The genes are TRBV14 and TRBJ2-4, with D perhaps TRBD2 (6 bases). Germline lookup yields CDR1 SGHDN and CDR2 FVKESK. This CDR3 has 12 residues. V lost 4 bases and J 8 bases, leaving 9 bases between the germline ends. This CDR3 is CASSPGVDIQYF. Written as DNA, the CDR3 is TGTGCCAGCAGCCCGGGGGTTGACATTCAGTACTTC.

The chain has TRBV5-1 and TRBJ2-1, with D tentatively TRBD1 (5 bases). Germline CDR1 SGHRS, CDR2 YFSETQ. The length of the CDR3 is 15 residues. V shed 4 bases and J shed 7 bases, with 18 bases lying between them. The CDR3 loop is CASSPEAGAKNEQFF. The DNA for the CDR3 is TGCGCCAGCAGCCCCGAGGCTGGGGCTAAGAATGAGCAGTTCTTC.

This chain connects TRBV3-1 to TRBJ1-4; D gene ambiguous. This CDR3 region has 14 residues. Trimming took off 8 bases at V and 7 bases at J, with 17 bases between the two ends. Germline CDR1 LGHDT, CDR2 YNNKEL (reference sequence). CDR3 DNA: TGTGCCAGCTCAAACAGCGGAGGTAGTGAAAAACTGTTTTTT. Translating gives CASSNSGGSEKLFF.

The chain employs TRBV7-8 and TRBJ2-2; 8 nucleotides agree with TRBD1. This CDR3 comprises 15 residues. V gave up 6 bases and J gave up 4 bases; unmatched junction bases: 7. Germline-derived CDR1 and CDR2 are SGHVS and FQNEAQ. CDR3 bases: TGTGCCAGCAGTTCCGACAGGGGTCTCACCGGGGAGCTGTTTTTT. Amino acids: CASSSDRGLTGELFF.

The genes are TRBV4-1 and TRBJ2-4, with 10 bases aligning to TRBD2. CDR1 MGHRA and CDR2 YSYEKL come from the germline V gene. The CDR3 sequence is 19 residues long. The V and J ends lost 4 bases and 0 bases, in that order; junction bases with no gene match: 12. DNA for the CDR3: TGCGCCAGCAGCCCAAGTGAGCGGGGGGGCCGGAGAGCCAAAAACATTCAGTACTTC. Protein product: CASSPSERGGRRAKNIQYF.

This chain links TRBV7-9 with TRBJ1-4, with 10 positions matching TRBD1. V was pared by 3 bases and J by 5 bases, with 0 bases of the junction left unmatched. The CDR3 runs 14 residues. The germline CDR1 and CDR2 sequences are SEHNR and FQNEAQ (reference sequence). CDR3 sequence (DNA): TGTGCCAGCAGCTTGGGACAGGGGAATGAAAAACTGTTTTTT. Its translation is CASSLGQGNEKLFF.

The V and J genes are TRBV12-3 or TRBV12-4 and TRBJ2-1; 10 nucleotides align to TRBD2. The length of the CDR3 is 14 residues. Unmatched junction bases numbered 3, after V lost 3 bases and J lost 7 bases. The CDR3 loop is CASSLDSGGNEQFF. In DNA, the CDR3 is TGTGCCAGCAGTTTGGATAGCGGGGGGAATGAGCAGTTCTTC.

The chain recombines TRBV3-1 with TRBJ2-3, with 13 bases matching TRBD2. CDR1 and CDR2 (germline): LGHDT, YNNKEL (reference sequence). This CDR3 is 17 amino acids long. V shed 3 bases and J 3 bases; nucleotides not matched to a gene: 6. DNA of the CDR3: TGTGCCAGCAGCCAGCCCGGACTAGCGGGGGCTACAGATACGCAGTATTTT. Amino acids: CASSQPGLAGATDTQYF.

The chain has TRBV4-2 and TRBJ1-1, with 8 bases identical to TRBD1. V was pared by 4 bases and J by 5 bases, with 9 bases of the junction left unmatched. CDR1 LGHNA and CDR2 YNFKEQ come from the germline V gene. The CDR3 sequence is 15 residues long. This chain's CDR3 is CASSPSGQGWTEAFF. CDR3 nucleotide sequence: TGTGCCAGCAGCCCTTCTGGACAGGGCTGGACTGAAGCTTTCTTT.

The V gene is TRBV12-3 or TRBV12-4, the J gene TRBJ2-7, with D unresolved. CDR3 length: 15 residues. V lost 3 bases and J lost 7, with 19 bases in between. DNA for the CDR3: TGTGCCAGCAGTTTTGGTGGACGGAGCTACGCGGAGCAGTACTTC. As protein: CASSFGGRSYAEQYF.

In this sample, this clonotype turned up once. This chain uses TRBV11-2 with TRBJ2-7; D is undetermined. Trimming took off 5 bases at V and 3 bases at J, with 14 bases between the two ends. CDR1 and CDR2 (germline): SGHAT, FQNNGV. The CDR3 consists of 14 residues. The CDR3 bases are TGTGCCAGCAGCCCTAAGTCTCCGGGCTACGAGCAGTACTTC. It translates to CASSPKSPGYEQYF.